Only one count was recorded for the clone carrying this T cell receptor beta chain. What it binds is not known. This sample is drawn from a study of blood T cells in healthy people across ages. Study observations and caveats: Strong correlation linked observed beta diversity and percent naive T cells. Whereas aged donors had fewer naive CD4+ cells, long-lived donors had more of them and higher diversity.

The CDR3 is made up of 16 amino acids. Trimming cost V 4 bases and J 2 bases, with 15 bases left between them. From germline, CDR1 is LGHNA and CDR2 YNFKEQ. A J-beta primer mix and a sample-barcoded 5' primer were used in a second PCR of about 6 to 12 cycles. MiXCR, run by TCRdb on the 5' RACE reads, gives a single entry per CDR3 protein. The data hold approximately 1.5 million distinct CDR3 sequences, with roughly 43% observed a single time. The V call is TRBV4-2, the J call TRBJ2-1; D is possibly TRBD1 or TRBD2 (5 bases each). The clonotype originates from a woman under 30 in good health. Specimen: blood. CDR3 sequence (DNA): TGTGCCAGCAGCCCTTCACCGGGACCTACCTACAATGAGCAGTTCTTC. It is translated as CASSPSPGPTYNEQFF.